This T cell receptor beta chain was sequenced during a study of response to subunit inactivated influenza vaccine. Study outcomes and limitations: Few additional T cells are recruited per seasonal influenza vaccination, authors suggested.

This clonotype was found many times. Its matching antigen is unknown. This CDR3 is 16 amino acids long. The V gene lost 5 bases and the J gene lost 6 bases, with 20 bases spanning the gap. CDR1 and CDR2 (germline): SEHNR, FQNEAQ (reference sequence). MiXCR was run by TCRdb on the RT-PCR reads, yielding one entry per CDR3 protein. This sample has around 650,000 distinct CDR3 sequences, with around a sixth found just once. The receptor was derived from a man between 45 and 60 years old who received an inactivated influenza vaccine. The starting material was PBMCs from blood, obtained less than 13 days after vaccination. The genes are TRBV7-9 and TRBJ2-4, with D uncertain. The CDR3 DNA reads TGTGCCAGCAGCCCCCCTGGCGGAAGGACGAGAAACATTCAGTACTTC. It translates to CASSPPGGRTRNIQYF.